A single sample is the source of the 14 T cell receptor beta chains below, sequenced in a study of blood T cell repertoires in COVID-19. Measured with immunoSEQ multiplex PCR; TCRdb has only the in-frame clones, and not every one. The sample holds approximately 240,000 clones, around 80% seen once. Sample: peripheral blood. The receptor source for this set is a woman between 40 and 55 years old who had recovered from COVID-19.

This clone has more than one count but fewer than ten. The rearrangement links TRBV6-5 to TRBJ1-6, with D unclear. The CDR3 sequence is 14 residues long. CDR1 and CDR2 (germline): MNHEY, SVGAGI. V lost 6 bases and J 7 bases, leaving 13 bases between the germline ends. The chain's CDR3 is CASRRSGENSPLHF. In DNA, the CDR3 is TGTGCCAGCAGACGGTCGGGAGAAAATTCACCCCTCCACTTT.

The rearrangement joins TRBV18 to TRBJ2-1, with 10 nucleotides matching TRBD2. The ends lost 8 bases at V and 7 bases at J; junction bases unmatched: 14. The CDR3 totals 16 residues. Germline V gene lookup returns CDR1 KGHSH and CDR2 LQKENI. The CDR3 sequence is CASALLSGGAGNEQFF. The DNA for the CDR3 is TGTGCCAGCGCCCTCTTGAGCGGGGGGGCCGGGAATGAGCAGTTCTTC.

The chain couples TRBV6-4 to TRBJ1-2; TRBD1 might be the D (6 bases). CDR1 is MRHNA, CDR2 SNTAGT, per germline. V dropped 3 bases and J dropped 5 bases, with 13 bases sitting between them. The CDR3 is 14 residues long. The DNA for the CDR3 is TGTGCCAGCAGTGAACAGGGAGACGGGTATGGCTACACCTTC. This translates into CASSEQGDGYGYTF.

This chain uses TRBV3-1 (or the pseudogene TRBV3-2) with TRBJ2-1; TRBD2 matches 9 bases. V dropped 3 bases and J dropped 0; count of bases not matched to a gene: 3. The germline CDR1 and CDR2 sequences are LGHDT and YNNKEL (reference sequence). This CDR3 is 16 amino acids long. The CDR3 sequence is CASSQSGGFSYNEQFF. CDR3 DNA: TGTGCCAGCAGCCAGAGCGGGGGGTTCTCCTACAATGAGCAGTTCTTC.

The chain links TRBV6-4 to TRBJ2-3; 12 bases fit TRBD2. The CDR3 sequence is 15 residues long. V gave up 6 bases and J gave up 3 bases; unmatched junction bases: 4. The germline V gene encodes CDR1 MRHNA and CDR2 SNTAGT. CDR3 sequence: CASSTTSGGTDTQYF. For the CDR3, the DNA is TGTGCCAGCAGCACGACTAGCGGGGGAACAGATACGCAGTATTTT.

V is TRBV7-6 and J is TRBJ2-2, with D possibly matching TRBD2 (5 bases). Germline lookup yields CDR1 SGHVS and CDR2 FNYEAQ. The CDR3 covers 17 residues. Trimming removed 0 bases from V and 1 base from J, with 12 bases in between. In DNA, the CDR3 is TGTGCCAGCAGCTTAGCTCGAGGGCAGGAGAACACCGGGGAGCTGTTTTTT. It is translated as CASSLARGQENTGELFF.

CDR3 in amino acids: CASSVALTGDYGYTF. The DNA of the CDR3 is TGTGCCAGCAGCGTAGCTTTGACAGGGGATTATGGCTACACCTTC. V gene TRBV9 combines with J gene TRBJ1-2, with 8 bases lining up with TRBD1. The germline CDR1 and CDR2 sequences are SGDLS and YYNGEE. With V trimmed by 0 bases and J by 5 bases, 6 bases remained unmatched. The CDR3 is 15 residues long.

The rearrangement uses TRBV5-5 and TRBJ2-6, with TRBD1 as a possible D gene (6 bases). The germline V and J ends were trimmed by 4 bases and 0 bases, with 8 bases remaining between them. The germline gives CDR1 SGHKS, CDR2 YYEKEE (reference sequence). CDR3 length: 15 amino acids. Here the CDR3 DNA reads TGTGCCAGCAGCCCGGGACACTCTGGGGCCAACGTCCTGACTTTC. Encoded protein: CASSPGHSGANVLTF.

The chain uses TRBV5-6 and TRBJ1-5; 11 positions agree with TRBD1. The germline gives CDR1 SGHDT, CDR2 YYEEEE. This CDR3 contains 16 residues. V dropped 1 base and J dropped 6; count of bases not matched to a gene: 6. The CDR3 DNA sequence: TGTGCCAGCAGCTTGTATGGACAGGGGGCTATTCAGCCCCAGCATTTT. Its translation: CASSLYGQGAIQPQHF.

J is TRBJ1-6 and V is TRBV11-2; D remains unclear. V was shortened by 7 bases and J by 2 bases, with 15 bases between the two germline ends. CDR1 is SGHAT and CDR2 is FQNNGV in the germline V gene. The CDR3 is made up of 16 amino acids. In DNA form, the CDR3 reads TGTGCCAGCATCCGTTCGGGGAGCCCCTATAATTCACCCCTCCACTTT. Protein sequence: CASIRSGSPYNSPLHF.

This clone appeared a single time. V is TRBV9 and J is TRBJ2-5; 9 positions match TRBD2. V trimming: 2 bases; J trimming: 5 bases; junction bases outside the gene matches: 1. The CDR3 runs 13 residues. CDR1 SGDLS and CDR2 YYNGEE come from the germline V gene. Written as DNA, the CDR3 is TGTGCCAGCAGCGTTAGCGGGGGTGAGACCCAGTACTTC. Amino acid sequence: CASSVSGGETQYF.

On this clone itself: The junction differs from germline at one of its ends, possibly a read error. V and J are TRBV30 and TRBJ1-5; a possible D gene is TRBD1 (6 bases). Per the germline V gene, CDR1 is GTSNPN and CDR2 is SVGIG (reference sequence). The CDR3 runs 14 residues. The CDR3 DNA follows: TGTGCCTGTAGTGTAGACAGGACCAATCAGCCCCAGCATTTT. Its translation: CACSVDRTNQPQHF.

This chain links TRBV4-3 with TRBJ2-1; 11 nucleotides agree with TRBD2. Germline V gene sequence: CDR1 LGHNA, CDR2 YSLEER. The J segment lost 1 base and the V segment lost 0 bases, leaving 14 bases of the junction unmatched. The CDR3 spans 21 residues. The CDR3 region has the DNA TGCGCCAGCAGCCAAGATGTCGTAGGGTTAGCGGGGGGGCTTTCCTACAATGAGCAGTTCTTC. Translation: CASSQDVVGLAGGLSYNEQFF.

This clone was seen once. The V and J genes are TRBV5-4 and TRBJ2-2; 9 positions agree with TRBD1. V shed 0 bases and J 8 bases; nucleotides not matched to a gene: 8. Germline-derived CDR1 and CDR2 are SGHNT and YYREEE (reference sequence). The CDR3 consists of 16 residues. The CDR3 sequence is CASSLGTGEVSGELFF. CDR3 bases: TGTGCCAGCAGCTTGGGGACAGGGGAAGTGTCGGGGGAGCTGTTTTTT.